This T cell receptor (beta chain) was observed in a study of blood T cell repertoires in COVID-19. Trimming shortened V by 6 bases and J by 0 bases, and 12 bases separated the two germline ends. The CDR3 is 15 amino acids. CDR1 and CDR2 (germline): SGHVS, FNYEAQ. TCRdb's copy holds only in-frame clones and misses some; the assay was immunoSEQ multiplex PCR. The sample shows 400,000 or so clones, 85% to 90% of them seen only once. Sequenced: PBMCs or T cells enriched from blood (not recorded which). The rearrangement uses TRBV7-6 and TRBJ2-1; D call uncertain. The sequence came from a man aged 30 to 45 who had recovered from COVID-19. CDR3 bases: TGTGCCAGCAGTTATGGCGGAACCTCCTACAATGAGCAGTTCTTC. Protein product: CASSYGGTSYNEQFF. Together with reference TRBV7-6 and TRBJ2-1, the CDR3 gives the full variable domain: GAGVSQSPRYKVTKRGQDVALRCDPISGHVSLYWYRQALGQGPEFLTYFNYEAQQDKSGLPNDRFSAERPEGSISTLTIQRTEQRDSAMYRCASSYGGTSYNEQFFGPGTRLTVL.